This TCR beta chain was profiled in a study of blood T cell repertoires in COVID-19 (dated by TCRdb to between 2020 and 2021). Describing the broader study: The collaborator samples originated in the United States, Italy and Spain and spanned the acute and convalescent phases of COVID-19. Where available, HLA class I and class II types were obtained from metadata supplied by the sample provider rather than from assay-based typing. A freely available public database, intended as a resource for researchers studying the immune response to SARS-CoV-2, is where the repertoires were released. The dataset comprised deeply sampled blood TCRbeta repertoires from subjects exposed to, actively infected with, or recovered from COVID-19. The material from the prospective study consisted of cDNA or gDNA derived from T cells, B-cell-depleted T cells, or PBMCs. Sample metadata almost always included a de-identified subject ID, COVID-19 status, age in years and sex. Samples came from the ongoing ImmuneRACE study (first 160 participants) plus 1,254 subjects from 6 global collaborators. Paper-wide results and their limitations: How much clinical and demographic metadata was included differed by source and by participant, and the metadata was provided uncurated.

Worth noting for this clone: This clone's antigen is unknown. No qualities accompany the bases; no much larger clone lies one base away.

A second Seattle source provided samples from volunteer blood donors who had recovered from COVID-19. Each collaborating institution followed its own protocols to collect whole blood in K2EDTA tubes. Collaborator samples were shipped for TCRbeta analysis as frozen whole blood, isolated PBMCs, or DNA extracted from either sample type. Its CDR3 holds 15 amino acids, cysteine through phenylalanine. Only CDR3 DNA remains: 45 bases, in frame from the first base. The trim is 2 bases for V and 0 bases for J, with a gap of 10 bases between the germline ends. From the germline V gene (reference sequence), CDR1 is SEHNR and CDR2 is FQNEAQ. The immunoSEQ Assay, a bias-controlled multiplex PCR, was used to amplify TCRbeta CDR3 regions from genomic DNA. The authors' analysis ran thus. Within the assay, amplification of reference gene primers was used to estimate how many nucleated cells each sample contained. To quantify the absolute abundance of each unique TCRbeta CDR3 rearrangement, sequence reads were collapsed and filtered. Productive Simpson clonality was computed per sample as the square root of Simpson's diversity index over productive rearrangements. TCRdb took this table from immuneACCESS and kept in-frame rearrangements with V and J called. Such tables lack part of the clones; where checked against another copy, unresolved V genes explain under half of the gap, and the rest is unexplained. The V and J calls and clone size are taken from that table; D and trimming were inferred from the DNA. For this sample the table gives some 100,000 clones, of which 85% to 90% were detected only once. Roughly 7.9% of the sample rests with the top ten.

The sequenced material came from peripheral blood. This TCR was recovered from a man in his 70s who had recovered from COVID-19. Recombination joined TRBV7-9 with TRBJ2-5; TRBD2 is a weak D gene call, 6 bases matching. The CDR3 protein: CASSLTSGYQETQYF. The DNA is as follows: TGTGCCAGCAGCTTAACGAGCGGGTACCAAGAGACCCAGTACTTC.